This TCR beta chain comes out of a study of response to subunit inactivated influenza vaccine. Overall study findings and caveats: Few new T cells, the authors suggested, are recruited by each seasonal influenza vaccination.

Germline loops: CDR1 DFQATT, CDR2 SNEGSKA (reference sequence). CDR3 length: 15 residues. V trimming: 5 bases; J trimming: 4 bases; junction bases outside the gene matches: 14. This clonotype has more than one count but fewer than ten. Its antigen is not known. In TCRdb, the RT-PCR reads were re-called with MiXCR into one record per CDR3 protein. The sample lists roughly 790,000 distinct CDR3 sequences, 21% occurring once. The sequence came from a man aged 50 to 59 who received an inactivated influenza vaccine. The sequencing used PBMCs from blood, collected less than 6 days after vaccination. V gene TRBV20-1 combines with J gene TRBJ2-7; TRBD1 matches at 7 bases. The CDR3 protein is CSADGFGTALYEQYF. The CDR3 nucleotides are TGCAGTGCTGACGGTTTCGGGACAGCTCTTTACGAGCAGTACTTC.